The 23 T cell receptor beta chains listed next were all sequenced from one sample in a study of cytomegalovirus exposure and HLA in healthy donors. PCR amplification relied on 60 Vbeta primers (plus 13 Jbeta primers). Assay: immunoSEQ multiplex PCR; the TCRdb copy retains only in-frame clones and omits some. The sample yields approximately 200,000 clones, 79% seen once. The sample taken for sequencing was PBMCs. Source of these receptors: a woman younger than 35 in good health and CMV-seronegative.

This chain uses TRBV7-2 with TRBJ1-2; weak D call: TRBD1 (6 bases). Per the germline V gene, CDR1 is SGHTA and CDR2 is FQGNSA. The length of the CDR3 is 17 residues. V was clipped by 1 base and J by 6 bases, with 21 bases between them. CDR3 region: CASSLVARQGSRDGYTF. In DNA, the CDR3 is TGTGCCAGCAGCTTAGTGGCGAGGCAGGGGTCTAGGGATGGCTACACCTTC.

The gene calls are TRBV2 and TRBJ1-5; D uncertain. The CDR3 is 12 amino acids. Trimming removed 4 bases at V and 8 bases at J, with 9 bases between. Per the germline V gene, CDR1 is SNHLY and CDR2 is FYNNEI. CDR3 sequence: CASSGGLEPQHF. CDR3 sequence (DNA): TGTGCCAGCAGTGGAGGGTTGGAGCCCCAGCATTTT.

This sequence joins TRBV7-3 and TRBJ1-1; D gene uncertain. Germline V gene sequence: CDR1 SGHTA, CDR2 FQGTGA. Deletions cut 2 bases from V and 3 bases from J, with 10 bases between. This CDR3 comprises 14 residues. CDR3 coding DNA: TGTGCCAGCAGCTTACATGAACAGCACACTGAAGCTTTCTTT. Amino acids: CASSLHEQHTEAFF.

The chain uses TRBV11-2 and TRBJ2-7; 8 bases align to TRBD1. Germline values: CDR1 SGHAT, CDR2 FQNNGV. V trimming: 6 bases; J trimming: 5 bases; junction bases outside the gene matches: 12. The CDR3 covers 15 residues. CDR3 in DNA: TGTGCCAGCAGAAAATGGGGGACAGGCTTCCACGAGCAGTACTTC. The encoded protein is CASRKWGTGFHEQYF.

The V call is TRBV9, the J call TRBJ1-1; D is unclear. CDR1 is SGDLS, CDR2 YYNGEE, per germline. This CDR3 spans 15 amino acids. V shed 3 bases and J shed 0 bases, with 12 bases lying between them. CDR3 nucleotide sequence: TGTGCCAGCAGCGGCGACACTAGAATGAACACTGAAGCTTTCTTT. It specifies CASSGDTRMNTEAFF.

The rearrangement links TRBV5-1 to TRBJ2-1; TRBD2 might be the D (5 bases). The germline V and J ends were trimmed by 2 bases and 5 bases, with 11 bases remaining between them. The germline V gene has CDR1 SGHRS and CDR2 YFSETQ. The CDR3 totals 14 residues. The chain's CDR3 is CASSFRLADNEQFF. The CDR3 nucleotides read TGCGCCAGCAGCTTCCGGCTAGCAGACAATGAGCAGTTCTTC.

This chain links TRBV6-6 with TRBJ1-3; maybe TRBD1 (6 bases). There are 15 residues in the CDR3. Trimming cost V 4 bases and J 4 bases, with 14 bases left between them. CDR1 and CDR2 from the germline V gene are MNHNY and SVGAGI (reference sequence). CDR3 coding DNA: TGTGCCAGCAGTTCCGATGGGACATTCGGAAACACCATATATTTT. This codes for CASSSDGTFGNTIYF.

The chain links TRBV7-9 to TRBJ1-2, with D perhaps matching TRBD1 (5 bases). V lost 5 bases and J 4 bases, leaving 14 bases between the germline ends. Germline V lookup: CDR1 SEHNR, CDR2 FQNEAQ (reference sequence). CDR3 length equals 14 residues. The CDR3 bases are TGTGCCAGCAGCAATCAAGCAGGGTCCTATGGCTACACCTTC. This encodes CASSNQAGSYGYTF.

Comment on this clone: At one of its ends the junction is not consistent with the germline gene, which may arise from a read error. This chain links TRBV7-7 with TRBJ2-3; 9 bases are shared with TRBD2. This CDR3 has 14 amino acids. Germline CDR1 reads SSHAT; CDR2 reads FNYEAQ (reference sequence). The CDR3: CASSPRTSADTQYF. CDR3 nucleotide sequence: TGTGCTAGCAGCCCCCGGACTAGCGCAGATACGCAGTATTTT. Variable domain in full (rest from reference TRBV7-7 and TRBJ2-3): GAGVSQSPRYKVTKRGQDVTLRCDPISSHATLYWYQQALGQGPEFLTYFNYEAQPDKSGLPSDRFSAERPEGSISTLTIQRTEQRDSAMYRCASSPRTSADTQYFGPGTRLTVL.

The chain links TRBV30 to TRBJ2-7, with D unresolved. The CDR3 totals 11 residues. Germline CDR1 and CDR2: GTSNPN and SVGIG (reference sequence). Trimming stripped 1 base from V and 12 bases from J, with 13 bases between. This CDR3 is CAWSDGPRRYF. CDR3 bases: TGTGCCTGGAGTGATGGCCCGAGGCGGTACTTC.

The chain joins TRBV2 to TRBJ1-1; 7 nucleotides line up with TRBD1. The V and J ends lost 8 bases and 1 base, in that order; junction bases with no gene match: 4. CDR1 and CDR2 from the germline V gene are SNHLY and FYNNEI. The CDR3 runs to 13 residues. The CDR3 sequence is CASQRTGNTEAFF. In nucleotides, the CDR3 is TGTGCCAGCCAGAGGACAGGGAACACTGAAGCTTTCTTT.

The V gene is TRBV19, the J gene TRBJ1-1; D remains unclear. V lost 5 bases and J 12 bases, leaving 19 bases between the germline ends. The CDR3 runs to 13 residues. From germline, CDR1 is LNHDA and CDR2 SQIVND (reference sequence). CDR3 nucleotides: TGTGCCAGTAGTCCCGGAGATGCGGGCTTGTCTTTCTTT. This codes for CASSPGDAGLSFF. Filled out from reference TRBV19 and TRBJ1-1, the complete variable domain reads DGGITQSPKYLFRKEGQNVTLSCEQNLNHDAMYWYRQDPGQGLRLIYYSQIVNDFQKGDIAEGYSVSREKKESFPLTVTSAQKNPTAFYLCASSPGDAGLSFFGQGTRLTVV.

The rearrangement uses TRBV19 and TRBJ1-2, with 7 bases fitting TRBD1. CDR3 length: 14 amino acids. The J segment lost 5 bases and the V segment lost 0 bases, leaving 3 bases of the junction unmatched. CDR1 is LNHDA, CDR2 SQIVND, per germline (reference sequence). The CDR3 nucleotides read TGTGCCAGTAGTATAGATCACAGGGGTTATGGCTACACCTTC. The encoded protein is CASSIDHRGYGYTF.

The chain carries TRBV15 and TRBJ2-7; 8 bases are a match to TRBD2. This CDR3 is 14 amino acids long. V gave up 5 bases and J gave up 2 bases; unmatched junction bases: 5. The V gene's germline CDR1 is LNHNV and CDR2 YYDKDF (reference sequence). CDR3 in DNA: TGTGCCACCAGCGGGCTTAGCGGGGCCTACGAGCAGTACTTC. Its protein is CATSGLSGAYEQYF.

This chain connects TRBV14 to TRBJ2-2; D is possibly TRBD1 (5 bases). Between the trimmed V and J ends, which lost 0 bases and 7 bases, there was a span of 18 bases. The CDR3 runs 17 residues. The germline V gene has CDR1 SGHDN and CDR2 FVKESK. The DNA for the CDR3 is TGTGCCAGCAGCCAAGATCTCAGGAGCCTAACAGGCGGGGAGCTGTTTTTT. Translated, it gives CASSQDLRSLTGGELFF. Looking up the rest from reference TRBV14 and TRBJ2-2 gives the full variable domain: EAGVTQFPSHSVIEKGQTVTLRCDPISGHDNLYWYRRVMGKEIKFLLHFVKESKQDESGMPNNRFLAERTGGTYSTLKVQPAELEDSGVYFCASSQDLRSLTGGELFFGEGSRLTVL.

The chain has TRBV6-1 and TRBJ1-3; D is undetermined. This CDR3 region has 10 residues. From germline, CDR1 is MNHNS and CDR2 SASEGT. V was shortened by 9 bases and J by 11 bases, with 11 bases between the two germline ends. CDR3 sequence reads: CASSYPPIYF. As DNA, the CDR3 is TGTGCCAGTTCCTATCCCCCCATATATTTT.

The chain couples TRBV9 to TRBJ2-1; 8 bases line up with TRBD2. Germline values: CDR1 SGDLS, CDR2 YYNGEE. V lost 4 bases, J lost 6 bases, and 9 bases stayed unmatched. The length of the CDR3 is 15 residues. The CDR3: CASSFTGGAPNEQFF. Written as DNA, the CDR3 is TGTGCCAGCAGCTTTACCGGGGGGGCCCCCAATGAGCAGTTCTTC.

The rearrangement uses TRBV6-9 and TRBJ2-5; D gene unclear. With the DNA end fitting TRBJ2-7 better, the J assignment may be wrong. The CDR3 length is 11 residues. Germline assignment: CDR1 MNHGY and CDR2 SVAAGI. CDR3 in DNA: TGTGCCAGCAGCGACGGGTACGAGCAGTACTTC. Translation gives CASSDGYEQYF.

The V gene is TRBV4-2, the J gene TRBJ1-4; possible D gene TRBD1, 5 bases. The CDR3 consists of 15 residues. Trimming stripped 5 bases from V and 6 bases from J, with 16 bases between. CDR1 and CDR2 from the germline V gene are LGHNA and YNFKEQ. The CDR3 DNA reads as TGTGCCAGCAGCGCCGAGACAGTCAGGCATGAAAAACTGTTTTTT. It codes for CASSAETVRHEKLFF.

In DNA, the CDR3 is TGCGCCAGCAGCTTACCTACAGGGGGCCACGAGCAGTACTTC. It translates to CASSLPTGGHEQYF. The V call is TRBV5-1, the J call TRBJ2-7; TRBD1 agrees at 9 bases. V lost 2 bases, J lost 5 bases, and 5 bases stayed unmatched. The CDR3 runs to 14 residues. Germline assignment: CDR1 SGHRS and CDR2 YFSETQ.

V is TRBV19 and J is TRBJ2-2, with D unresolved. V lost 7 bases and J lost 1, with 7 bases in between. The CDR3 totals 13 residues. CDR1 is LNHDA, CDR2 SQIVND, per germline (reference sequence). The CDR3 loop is CASIVRNTGELFF. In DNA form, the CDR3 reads TGTGCCAGTATAGTACGGAACACCGGGGAGCTGTTTTTT.

The CDR3 sequence is CASSLGAQGYADTQYF. The DNA for the CDR3 is TGTGCCAGCAGCCTCGGGGCACAGGGCTACGCAGATACGCAGTATTTT. The genes are TRBV9 and TRBJ2-3; tentatively, D is TRBD1 (6 bases). Germline V gene data show CDR1 as SGDLS and CDR2 as YYNGEE. The V end lost 4 bases, the J end lost 4 bases, and 19 bases lay between the germline ends. The CDR3 has 16 amino acids.

CDR3 DNA: TGTGCCAGCAGCAACGGACTAGCGGGGGCCCAAGAGACCCAGTACTTC. As protein: CASSNGLAGAQETQYF. This chain uses TRBV11-3 with TRBJ2-5, with 13 bases lining up with TRBD2. CDR3 length equals 16 residues. Losses at the gene ends were 5 bases for V and 1 base for J; bases not matched to a gene: 4. Germline CDR1 SGHNT, CDR2 YENEEA.